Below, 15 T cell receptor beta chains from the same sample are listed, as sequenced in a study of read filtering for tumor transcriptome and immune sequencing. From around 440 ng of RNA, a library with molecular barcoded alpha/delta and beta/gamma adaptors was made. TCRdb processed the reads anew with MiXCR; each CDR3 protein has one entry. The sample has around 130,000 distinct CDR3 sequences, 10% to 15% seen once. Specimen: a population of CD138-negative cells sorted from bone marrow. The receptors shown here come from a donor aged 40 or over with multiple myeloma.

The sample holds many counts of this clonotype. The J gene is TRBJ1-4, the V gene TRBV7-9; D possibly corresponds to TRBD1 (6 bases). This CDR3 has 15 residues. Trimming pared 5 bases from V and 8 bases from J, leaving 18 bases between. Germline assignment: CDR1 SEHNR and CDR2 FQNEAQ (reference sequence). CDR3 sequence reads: CASSPRTEAYEKLFF. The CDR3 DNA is TGTGCCAGCAGCCCCCGGACAGAGGCCTACGAAAAACTGTTTTTT.

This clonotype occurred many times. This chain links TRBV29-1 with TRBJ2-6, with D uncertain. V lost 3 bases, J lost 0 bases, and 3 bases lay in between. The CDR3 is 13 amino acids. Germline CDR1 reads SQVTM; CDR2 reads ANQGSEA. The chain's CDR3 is CSVEVSGANVLTF. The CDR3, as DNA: TGCAGCGTTGAGGTCTCTGGGGCCAACGTCCTGACTTTC.

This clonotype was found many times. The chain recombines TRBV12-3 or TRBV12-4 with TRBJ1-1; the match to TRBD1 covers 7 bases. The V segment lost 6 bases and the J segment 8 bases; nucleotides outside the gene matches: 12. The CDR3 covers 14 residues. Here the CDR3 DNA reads TGTGCCAGCAGCTGGAAAAACAGGGGAACGGAAGCTTTCTTT. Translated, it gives CASSWKNRGTEAFF.

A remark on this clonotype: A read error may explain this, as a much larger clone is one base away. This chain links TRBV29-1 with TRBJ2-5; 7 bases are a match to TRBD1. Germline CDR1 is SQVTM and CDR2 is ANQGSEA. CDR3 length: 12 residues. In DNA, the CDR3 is TGCAACGCCCGGGACAGTCAAGAGACCCAGTACTTC. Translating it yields CNARDSQETQYF.

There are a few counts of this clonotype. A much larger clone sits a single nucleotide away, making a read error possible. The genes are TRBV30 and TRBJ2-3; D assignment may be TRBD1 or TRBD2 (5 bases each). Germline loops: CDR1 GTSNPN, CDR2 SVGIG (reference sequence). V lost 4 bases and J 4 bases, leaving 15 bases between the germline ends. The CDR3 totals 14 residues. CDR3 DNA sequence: TGTGCCTGGAAGGGACGGGGAGTCGCAGATACGCAGTATTTT. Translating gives CAWKGRGVADTQYF. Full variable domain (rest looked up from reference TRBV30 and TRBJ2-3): SQTIHQWPATLVQPVGSPLSLECTVEGTSNPNLYWYRQAAGRGLQLLFYSVGIGQISSEVPQNLSASRPQDRQFILSSKKLLLSDSGFYLCAWKGRGVADTQYFGPGTRLTVL.

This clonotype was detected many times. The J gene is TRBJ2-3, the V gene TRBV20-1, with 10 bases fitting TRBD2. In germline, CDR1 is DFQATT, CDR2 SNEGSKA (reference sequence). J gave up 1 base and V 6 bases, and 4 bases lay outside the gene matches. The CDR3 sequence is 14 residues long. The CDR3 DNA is TGCAGTGCACCCCTAGCGGGGGGCACAGATACGCAGTATTTT. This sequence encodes CSAPLAGGTDTQYF.

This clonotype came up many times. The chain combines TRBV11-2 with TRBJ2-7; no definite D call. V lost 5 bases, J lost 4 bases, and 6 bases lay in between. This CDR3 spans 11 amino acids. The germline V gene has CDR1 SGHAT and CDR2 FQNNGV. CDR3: CASSREYEQYF. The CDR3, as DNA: TGTGCCAGCAGCCGTGAATACGAGCAGTACTTC.

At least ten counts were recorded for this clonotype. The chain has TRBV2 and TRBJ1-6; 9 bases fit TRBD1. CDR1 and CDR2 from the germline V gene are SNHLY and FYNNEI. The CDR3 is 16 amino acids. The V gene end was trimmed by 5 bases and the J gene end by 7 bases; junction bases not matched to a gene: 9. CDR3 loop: CASSPGQGWGNSPLHF. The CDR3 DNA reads TGTGCCAGCAGTCCGGGACAGGGCTGGGGAAATTCACCCCTCCACTTT.

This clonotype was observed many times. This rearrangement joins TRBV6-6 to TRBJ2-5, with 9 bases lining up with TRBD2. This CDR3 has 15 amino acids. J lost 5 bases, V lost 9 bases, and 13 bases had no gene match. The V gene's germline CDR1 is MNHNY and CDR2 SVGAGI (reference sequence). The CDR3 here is CASTLGAGGWETQYF. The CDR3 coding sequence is TGTGCCAGTACCTTGGGAGCGGGAGGTTGGGAGACCCAGTACTTC.

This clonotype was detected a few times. The CDR3 DNA follows: TGTGCCAGCAGCCGTACAGGGGACGAGCAGTACTTC. Translated, it gives CASSRTGDEQYF. The V and J genes are TRBV11-2 and TRBJ2-7, with 7 bases aligning to TRBD1. The germline CDR1 and CDR2 sequences are SGHAT and FQNNGV. The CDR3 runs 12 residues. V shed 5 bases, J shed 5 bases, and the junction held 3 bases outside the gene matches.

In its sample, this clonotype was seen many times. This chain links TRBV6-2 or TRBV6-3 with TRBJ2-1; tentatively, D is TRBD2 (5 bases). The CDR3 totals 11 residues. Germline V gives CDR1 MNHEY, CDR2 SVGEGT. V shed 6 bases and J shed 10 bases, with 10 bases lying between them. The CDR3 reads CASSSGKEQFF. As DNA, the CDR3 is TGTGCCAGCAGCTCCGGGAAAGAGCAGTTCTTC.

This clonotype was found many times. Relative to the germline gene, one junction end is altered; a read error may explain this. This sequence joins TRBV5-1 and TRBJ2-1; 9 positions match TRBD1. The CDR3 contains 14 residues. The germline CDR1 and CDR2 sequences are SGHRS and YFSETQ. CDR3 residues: CASSLLDRGNEQFF. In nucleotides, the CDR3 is TGTGCCAGCAGCTTGTTGGACAGGGGCAATGAGCAGTTCTTC.

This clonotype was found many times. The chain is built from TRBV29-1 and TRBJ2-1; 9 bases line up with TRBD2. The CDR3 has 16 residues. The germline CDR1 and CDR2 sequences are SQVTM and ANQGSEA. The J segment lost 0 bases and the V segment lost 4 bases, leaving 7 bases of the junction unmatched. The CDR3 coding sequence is TGCAGCGTTGTAGGAGCGGGAGGTTTCTCCTACAATGAGCAGTTCTTC. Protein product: CSVVGAGGFSYNEQFF.

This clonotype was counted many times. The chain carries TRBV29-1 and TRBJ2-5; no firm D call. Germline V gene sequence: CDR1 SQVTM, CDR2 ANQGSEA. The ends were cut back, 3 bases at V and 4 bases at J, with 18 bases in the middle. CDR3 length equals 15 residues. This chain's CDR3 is CSVDSHLRPGETQYF. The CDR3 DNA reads TGCAGCGTTGATAGTCACCTCCGCCCCGGAGAGACCCAGTACTTC.

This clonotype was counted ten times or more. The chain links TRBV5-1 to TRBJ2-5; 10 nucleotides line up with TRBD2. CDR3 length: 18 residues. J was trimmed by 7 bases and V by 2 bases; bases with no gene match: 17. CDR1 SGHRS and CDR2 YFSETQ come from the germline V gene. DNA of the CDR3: TGCGCCAGCAGCTTAAATGGTCGGGCTAGCGGGAGTATCGGGACCCAGTACTTC. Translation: CASSLNGRASGSIGTQYF.